The 12 T cell receptor beta chains below were found in one sample sequenced in a study of blood T cell repertoires in COVID-19. The data were produced by immunoSEQ multiplex PCR, yet TCRdb's version contains in-frame clones alone and is incomplete. Of about 130,000 clones in the sample, over 75% were seen once. Sequenced sample: peripheral blood. The receptors originated from an elderly man with active or convalescent COVID-19.

This sequence joins TRBV30 and TRBJ2-1, with TRBD2 as a possible D gene (6 bases). The CDR3 runs to 14 residues. Looked up from germline, CDR1 is GTSNPN and CDR2 is SVGIG (reference sequence). V was clipped by 3 bases and J by 8 bases, with 17 bases between them. The CDR3 coding sequence is TGTGCCTGGAGGGAGGGACCAAGCTTGGATGAGCAGTTCTTC. Translation gives CAWREGPSLDEQFF.

V usage is TRBV28 and J usage is TRBJ1-2, with D maybe TRBD1 (5 bases). V gave up 4 bases and J gave up 1 base, with 13 bases separating them. This CDR3 contains 15 residues. CDR1 is MDHEN, CDR2 SYDVKM, per germline. The CDR3 DNA reads TGTGCCAGCAGTTCTCCAGGGATCCTTAACTATGGCTACACCTTC. As protein: CASSSPGILNYGYTF.

The chain combines TRBV18 with TRBJ2-1, with D perhaps matching TRBD2 (6 bases). This CDR3 region has 14 residues. The germline gives CDR1 KGHSH, CDR2 LQKENI. Deletions cut 3 bases from V and 10 bases from J, with 16 bases between. CDR3 protein: CASSPGTYENEQFF. CDR3 nucleotide sequence: TGTGCCAGCTCACCCGGGACTTATGAGAACGAGCAGTTCTTC. The full variable domain, rest sourced from reference TRBV18 and TRBJ2-1, is NAGVMQNPRHLVRRRGQEARLRCSPMKGHSHVYWYRQLPEEGLKFMVYLQKENIIDESGMPKERFSAEFPKEGPSILRIQQVVRGDSAAYFCASSPGTYENEQFFGPGTRLTVL.

The chain is built from TRBV19 and TRBJ1-3; no clear D. Germline CDR1 is LNHDA and CDR2 is SQIVND (reference sequence). Trimming removed 4 bases from V and 10 bases from J, with 11 bases in between. The CDR3 runs to 12 residues. The CDR3 region is CASSTNRGTIYF. The DNA for the CDR3 is TGTGCCAGTAGTACCAATCGAGGGACCATATATTTT.

V gene TRBV9 combines with J gene TRBJ2-5; the D gene is possibly TRBD2 (5 bases). The V and J ends lost 0 bases and 5 bases respectively, with 14 bases between them. This CDR3 comprises 15 residues. Germline assignment: CDR1 SGDLS and CDR2 YYNGEE. The CDR3 nucleotides read TGTGCCAGCAGCGTAGTCGTGGGAGCTATGGAGACCCAGTACTTC. As protein: CASSVVVGAMETQYF.

The chain is built from TRBV19 and TRBJ1-1; possibly TRBD1 for D (6 bases). The CDR3 covers 15 residues. Looked up from germline, CDR1 is LNHDA and CDR2 is SQIVND (reference sequence). The V and J ends lost 4 bases and 0 bases respectively, with 12 bases between them. The CDR3 is CASSTYGQLNTEAFF. CDR3 nucleotides: TGTGCCAGTAGTACCTATGGACAGTTGAACACTGAAGCTTTCTTT.

This sequence joins TRBV9 and TRBJ2-5; D possibly corresponds to TRBD2 (5 bases). V was clipped by 3 bases and J by 0 bases, with 15 bases between them. Germline lookup yields CDR1 SGDLS and CDR2 YYNGEE. The CDR3 is 16 amino acids. For the CDR3, the DNA is TGTGCCAGCAGCGCGACCGGGGATTCGTACCAAGAGACCCAGTACTTC. Its protein is CASSATGDSYQETQYF.

This chain joins TRBV7-9 and TRBJ2-2; 16 positions agree with TRBD2. The ends lost 4 bases at V and 2 bases at J; junction bases unmatched: 4. The CDR3 runs to 18 residues. Germline CDR1 reads SEHNR; CDR2 reads FQNEAQ (reference sequence). The CDR3 bases are TGTGCCAGCAGCTCGGGACTAGCGGGAGGGAAAAACACCGGGGAGCTGTTTTTT. This translates into CASSSGLAGGKNTGELFF. Full variable domain (rest looked up from reference TRBV7-9 and TRBJ2-2): DTGVSQNPRHKITKRGQNVTFRCDPISEHNRLYWYRQTLGQGPEFLTYFQNEAQLEKSRLLSDRFSAERPKGSFSTLEIQRTEQGDSAMYLCASSSGLAGGKNTGELFFGEGSRLTVL.

The chain carries TRBV5-4 and TRBJ2-7; 8 positions agree with TRBD2. The CDR3 has 17 residues. Per the germline V gene, CDR1 is SGHNT and CDR2 is YYREEE (reference sequence). J was trimmed by 7 bases and V by 4 bases; bases with no gene match: 19. The CDR3 DNA reads TGTGCCAGCAGCCCTGAGATCTGGACTAGCCGGGAGGGGGAGCAGTACTTC. Translated, it gives CASSPEIWTSREGEQYF.

This sequence joins TRBV28 and TRBJ2-7, with 9 bases matching TRBD2. This CDR3 comprises 14 residues. V was pared by 6 bases and J by 1 base, with 4 bases of the junction left unmatched. Per the germline V gene, CDR1 is MDHEN and CDR2 is SYDVKM. CDR3 loop: CASRRGGASYEQYF. The CDR3 nucleotides read TGTGCCAGCAGGCGGGGGGGCGCTTCCTACGAGCAGTACTTC.

This chain uses TRBV30 with TRBJ2-7; 10 bases map to TRBD2. In germline, CDR1 is GTSNPN, CDR2 SVGIG (reference sequence). V shed 1 base and J 6 bases; nucleotides not matched to a gene: 9. This CDR3 has 15 amino acids. CDR3 bases: TGTGCCTGGAGTGCCGGACTAGCGGCCTCCGGCGAGCAGTACTTC. Its translation: CAWSAGLAASGEQYF.

The chain carries TRBV11-3 and TRBJ2-2, with TRBD2 matching 12 bases. The J segment lost 5 bases and the V segment lost 5 bases, leaving 3 bases of the junction unmatched. CDR3 length: 15 residues. Germline V gene lookup returns CDR1 SGHNT and CDR2 YENEEA. The chain's CDR3 is CASSPGLAGTGELFF. CDR3 DNA: TGTGCCAGCAGCCCCGGACTAGCGGGGACCGGGGAGCTGTTTTTT. The whole variable domain, filled in from reference TRBV11-3 and TRBJ2-2, reads EAGVVQSPRYKIIEKKQPVAFWCNPISGHNTLYWYLQNLGQGPELLIRYENEEAVDDSQLPKDRFSAERLKGVDSTLKIQPAELGDSAVYLCASSPGLAGTGELFFGEGSRLTVL.